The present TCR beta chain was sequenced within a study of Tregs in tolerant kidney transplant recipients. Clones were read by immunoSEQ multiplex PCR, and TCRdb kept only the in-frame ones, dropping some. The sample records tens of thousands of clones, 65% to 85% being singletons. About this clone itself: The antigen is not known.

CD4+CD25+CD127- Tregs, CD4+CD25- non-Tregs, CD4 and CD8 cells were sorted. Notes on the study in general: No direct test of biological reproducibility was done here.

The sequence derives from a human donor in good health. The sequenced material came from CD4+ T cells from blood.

The CDR3 loop reads CASSPTPVTGPNQPQHF. The DNA of the CDR3 is TGTGCCAGCAGCCCAACCCCCGTGACAGGGCCCAATCAGCCCCAGCATTTT. The chain couples TRBV7-6 to TRBJ1-5, with 7 positions matching TRBD1. V gave up 5 bases and J gave up 3 bases; unmatched junction bases: 13. CDR1 and CDR2 from the germline V gene are SGHVS and FNYEAQ. CDR3 size: 17 residues.